These 10 T cell receptor beta chains share one sample of origin, sequenced in a study of T cells in Graves' hyperthyroidism and ophthalmopathy. Regions amplified from RNA transcripts were the TCR beta CDR3 regions. First-round RT-PCR targeting the TCR CDR3 was performed with the HTBI primer set. MiXCR, applied by TCRdb to the multiplex PCR reads, yields one record per CDR3 protein. The sample lists fewer than 400,000 distinct CDR3 sequences; around 25% were seen once. Sequencing was done on a sample of blood. All receptors derive from a man aged 45 to 65 with Graves' hyperthyroidism.

As DNA, the CDR3 is TGTGCCAGCAGCACAACCAGGGGGAACACTGAAGCTTTCTTT. Its translation is CASSTTRGNTEAFF. J is TRBJ1-1 and V is TRBV11-3; maybe TRBD1 (6 bases). Germline CDR1 is SGHNT and CDR2 is YENEEA. CDR3 size: 14 residues. V lost 5 bases, J lost 1 base, and 11 bases lay in between.

The J gene is TRBJ1-4, the V gene TRBV30; tentative D call: TRBD1 (5 bases). Trimming pared 5 bases from V and 8 bases from J, leaving 9 bases between. Germline CDR1 GTSNPN, CDR2 SVGIG (reference sequence). This CDR3 is built from 11 residues. The chain's CDR3 is CAWGQYEKLFF. The CDR3 DNA reads as TGTGCCTGGGGACAATACGAAAAACTGTTTTTT.

This clonotype was detected many times. This sequence joins TRBV6-2 or TRBV6-3 and TRBJ2-1, with TRBD2 identical over 8 bases. V trimming: 7 bases; J trimming: 0 bases; junction bases outside the gene matches: 8. Germline assignment: CDR1 MNHEY and CDR2 SVGEGT. The CDR3 has 16 amino acids. The chain's CDR3 is CASIALAESSYNEQFF. The CDR3 DNA follows: TGTGCCAGCATTGCACTAGCGGAGAGCTCCTACAATGAGCAGTTCTTC.

The V and J genes are TRBV4-1 and TRBJ2-3; 11 bases agree with TRBD2. CDR3 length: 17 residues. Looked up from germline, CDR1 is MGHRA and CDR2 is YSYEKL. V gave up 3 bases and J gave up 0 bases; unmatched junction bases: 5. In DNA, the CDR3 is TGCGCCAGCAGCCATGTGGGACTAGCGGCTAGCACAGATACGCAGTATTTT. This gives the protein CASSHVGLAASTDTQYF.

This clonotype has just a few counts. V is TRBV5-1 and J is TRBJ2-3, with D perhaps matching TRBD1 or TRBD2 (6 bases each). Between the trimmed V and J ends, which lost 0 bases and 2 bases, there was a span of 13 bases. This CDR3 comprises 16 residues. From germline, CDR1 is SGHRS and CDR2 YFSETQ. CDR3 coding DNA: TGCGCCAGCAGCTTGGAGGGGGGCCCTCCCACAGATACGCAGTATTTT. Translating it yields CASSLEGGPPTDTQYF.

The table lists this clonotype with many counts. The rearrangement uses TRBV28 and TRBJ2-5; perhaps TRBD1 as D (5 bases). The CDR3 runs 15 residues. Deletions cut 3 bases from V and 3 bases from J, with 14 bases between. CDR1 and CDR2 from the germline V gene are MDHEN and SYDVKM. This CDR3 reads CASSFSRAGKETQYF. CDR3 DNA: TGTGCCAGCAGTTTCTCCAGGGCAGGGAAAGAGACCCAGTACTTC.

The table lists this clonotype with a few counts. This chain joins TRBV6-1 and TRBJ1-1; 8 nucleotides match TRBD1. Germline trimming cut 7 bases from V and 0 bases from J; bases unmatched to any gene: 13. The germline gives CDR1 MNHNS, CDR2 SASEGT. This CDR3 has 17 amino acids. The DNA for the CDR3 is TGTGCCAGCAACCCCATCCCAGGGGGCCAGATGAACACTGAAGCTTTCTTT. Amino acids: CASNPIPGGQMNTEAFF.

The table lists this clonotype with a few counts. This rearrangement joins TRBV11-3 to TRBJ1-2; D remains unclear. With 5 bases removed from V and 3 bases from J, the gap between germline ends came to 10 bases. The germline CDR1 and CDR2 sequences are SGHNT and YENEEA. The CDR3 is 13 amino acids. The CDR3 sequence: CASSKSPYYGYTF. In DNA form, the CDR3 reads TGTGCCAGCAGCAAGTCCCCTTACTATGGCTACACCTTC.

The chain joins TRBV11-2 to TRBJ2-1; the match to TRBD2 covers 12 bases. The germline gives CDR1 SGHAT, CDR2 FQNNGV. After removal of 5 bases from V and 4 bases from J, the junction contained 3 bases not matched to a gene. CDR3 length: 15 amino acids. The chain's CDR3 is CASSIGLAGYNEQFF. For the CDR3, the DNA is TGTGCCAGCAGCATAGGACTAGCGGGGTACAATGAGCAGTTCTTC. The complete variable domain, with remaining parts taken from reference TRBV11-2 and TRBJ2-1, reads EAGVAQSPRYKIIEKRQSVAFWCNPISGHATLYWYQQILGQGPKLLIQFQNNGVVDDSQLPKDRFSAERLKGVDSTLKIQPAKLEDSAVYLCASSIGLAGYNEQFFGPGTRLTVL.

This clonotype was recorded many times. The chain couples TRBV20-1 to TRBJ2-1, with D possibly matching TRBD1 (6 bases). Germline CDR1 DFQATT, CDR2 SNEGSKA (reference sequence). V was cut by 0 bases and J by 8 bases, with 20 bases left in between. The CDR3 loop spans 16 amino acids. The CDR3: CSARDEVQGWSHEQFF. The CDR3 DNA sequence: TGCAGTGCTAGAGATGAGGTGCAGGGGTGGTCTCATGAGCAGTTCTTC.